The sample holds many counts of the clone carrying this TCR beta chain. No antigen is known for it. This sample is drawn from a study of neurological immune-mediated disorders. Time point noted: longitudinal time-point 1 (baseline). The unsorted libraries were made from 2 million PBMCs kept at -80 C. Regarding the study as a whole: Private repertoires in all groups were suggested by the finding that expanded clones across subjects shared no CDR3 amino acid sequences.

Germline V CDR1 and CDR2: DFQATT, SNEGSKA (reference sequence). The CDR3 runs to 12 residues. Trimming removed 5 bases from V and 7 bases from J; junction bases left unmatched: 7. With 10-nucleotide random UMIs, 5'RACE was used to make the cDNA. TCRdb re-called the 5' RACE reads through MiXCR, storing one row per CDR3 protein. Among some 54,000 distinct CDR3 sequences, roughly 10% were seen once, and the ten largest hold around 7%. The origin of this receptor is a male donor with HTLV-1-associated myelopathy (HAM/TSP). Sequences were obtained from PBMCs. The V gene is TRBV20-1, the J gene TRBJ2-7; 8 nucleotides align to TRBD2. CDR3 protein: CSAAPGGREQYF. In DNA form, the CDR3 reads TGCAGTGCTGCCCCGGGAGGGCGTGAGCAGTACTTC.